The present TCR beta chain was sequenced within a study of human T cells and chemical hapten exposure. The CDR3 has 14 residues. V lost 7 bases, J lost 1 base, and 13 bases lay in between. In the library, unique molecular identifiers were attached to individual cDNA molecules. As processed by the authors: TCRs per sample had a median of approximately 96,000 and ranged from about 23,224 to 750,000. TCRdb re-analysed the RACE reads in MiXCR, keeping a single row per CDR3 protein. It is TCRdb's table, rather than the study itself, that gives the V and J calls and clone size. The data contain 99,000 or so distinct CDR3 sequences, approximately 10% of them seen just once; the ten biggest clones take up approximately 3.1%. The time point: pre-sensitization, week 0. This sample's treatment: therapeutic diphenylcyclopropenone sensitization with weekly scalp DPC.

The gene calls are TRBV12-3 or TRBV12-4 and TRBJ1-1; D gene ambiguous. Sequenced here: whole blood, sampled in connection with sensitization to the hapten diphenylcyclopropenone (DPC). The source of this sequence is a woman aged 60-75 years with alopecia areata. Some clones in this sample may be carry-over from other donors' samples. The CDR3 DNA reads TGTGCCAGCATGAATGGTGGGGAGAACACTGAAGCTTTCTTT. It codes for CASMNGGENTEAFF.